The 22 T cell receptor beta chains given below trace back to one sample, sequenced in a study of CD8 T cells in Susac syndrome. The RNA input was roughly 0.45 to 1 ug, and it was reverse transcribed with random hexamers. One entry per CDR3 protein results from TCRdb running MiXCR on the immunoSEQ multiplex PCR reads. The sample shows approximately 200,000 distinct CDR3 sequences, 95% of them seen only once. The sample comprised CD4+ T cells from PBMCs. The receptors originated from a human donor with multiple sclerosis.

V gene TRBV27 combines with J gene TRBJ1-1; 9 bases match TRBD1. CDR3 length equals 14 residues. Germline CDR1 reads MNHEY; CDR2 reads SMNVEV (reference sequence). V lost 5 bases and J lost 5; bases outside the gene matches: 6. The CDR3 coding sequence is TGTGCCAGCAGTCCCCGACAGGGGGGGACTGAAGCTTTCTTT. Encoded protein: CASSPRQGGTEAFF.

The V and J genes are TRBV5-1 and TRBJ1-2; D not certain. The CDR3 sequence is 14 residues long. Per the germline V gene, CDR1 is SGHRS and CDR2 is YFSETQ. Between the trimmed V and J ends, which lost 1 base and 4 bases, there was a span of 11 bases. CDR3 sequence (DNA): TGCGCCAGCAGCTTGTTCGGACCCCCCTATGGCTACACCTTC. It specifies CASSLFGPPYGYTF.

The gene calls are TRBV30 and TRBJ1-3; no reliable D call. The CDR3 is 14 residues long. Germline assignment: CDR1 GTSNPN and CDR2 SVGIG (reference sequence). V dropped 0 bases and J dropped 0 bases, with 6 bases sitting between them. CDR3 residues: CAWSVQLSGNTIYF. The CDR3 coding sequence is TGTGCCTGGAGTGTACAGCTCTCTGGAAACACCATATATTTT. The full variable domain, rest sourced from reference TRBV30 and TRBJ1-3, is SQTIHQWPATLVQPVGSPLSLECTVEGTSNPNLYWYRQAAGRGLQLLFYSVGIGQISSEVPQNLSASRPQDRQFILSSKKLLLSDSGFYLCAWSVQLSGNTIYFGEGSWLTVV.

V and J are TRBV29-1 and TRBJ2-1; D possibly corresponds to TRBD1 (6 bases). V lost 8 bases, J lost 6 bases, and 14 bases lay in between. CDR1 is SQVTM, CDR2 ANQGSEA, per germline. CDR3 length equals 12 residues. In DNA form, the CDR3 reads TGCAGCTGGAGACAGGACCCCAATGAGCAGTTCTTC. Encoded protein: CSWRQDPNEQFF.

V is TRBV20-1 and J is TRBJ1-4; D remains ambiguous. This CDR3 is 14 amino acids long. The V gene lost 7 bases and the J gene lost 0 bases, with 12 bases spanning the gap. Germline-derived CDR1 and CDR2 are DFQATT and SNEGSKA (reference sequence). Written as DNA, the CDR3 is TGCAGTGTCTCATCGGCGCCAACTAATGAAAAACTGTTTTTT. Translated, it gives CSVSSAPTNEKLFF.

CDR3 coding DNA: TGTGCCAGCTCACCCTCGGACGGTCAGCCCCAGCATTTT. Translation gives CASSPSDGQPQHF. V usage is TRBV18 and J usage is TRBJ1-5; D not resolved. The germline V gene has CDR1 KGHSH and CDR2 LQKENI. Deletions cut 3 bases from V and 6 bases from J, with 9 bases between. This CDR3 region has 13 residues.

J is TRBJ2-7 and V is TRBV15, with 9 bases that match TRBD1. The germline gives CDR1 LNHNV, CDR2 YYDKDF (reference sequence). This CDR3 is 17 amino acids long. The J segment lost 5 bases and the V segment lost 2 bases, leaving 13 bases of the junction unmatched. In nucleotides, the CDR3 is TGTGCCACCAGCAGACGTACAGGGGGCGTAGGTTCTCACGAGCAGTACTTC. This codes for CATSRRTGGVGSHEQYF.

This CDR3 reads CSAKFLAEAFF. CDR3 coding DNA: TGCAGTGCAAAGTTTTTAGCTGAAGCTTTCTTT. V usage is TRBV20-1 and J usage is TRBJ1-1; no firm D call. The germline gives CDR1 DFQATT, CDR2 SNEGSKA (reference sequence). The CDR3 totals 11 residues. V was clipped by 6 bases and J by 6 bases, with 11 bases between them.

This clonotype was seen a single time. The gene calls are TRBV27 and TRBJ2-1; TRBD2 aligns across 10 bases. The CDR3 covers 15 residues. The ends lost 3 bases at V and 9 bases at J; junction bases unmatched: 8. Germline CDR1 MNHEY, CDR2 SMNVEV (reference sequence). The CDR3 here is CASSFPSGGVGEQFF. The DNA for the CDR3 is TGTGCCAGCAGTTTCCCCAGCGGGGGGGTCGGTGAGCAGTTCTTC.

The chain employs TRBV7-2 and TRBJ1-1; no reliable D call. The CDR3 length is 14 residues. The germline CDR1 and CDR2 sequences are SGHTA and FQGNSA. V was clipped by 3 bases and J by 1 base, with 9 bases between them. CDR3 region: CASSFVPRNTEAFF. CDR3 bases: TGTGCCAGCAGCTTCGTTCCGAGGAACACTGAAGCTTTCTTT.

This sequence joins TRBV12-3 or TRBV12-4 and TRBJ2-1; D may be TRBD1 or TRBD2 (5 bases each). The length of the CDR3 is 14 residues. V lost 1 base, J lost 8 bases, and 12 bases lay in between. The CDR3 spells CASSLGGRNDEQFF. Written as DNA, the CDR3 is TGTGCCAGCAGTTTAGGGGGACGGAATGATGAGCAGTTCTTC.

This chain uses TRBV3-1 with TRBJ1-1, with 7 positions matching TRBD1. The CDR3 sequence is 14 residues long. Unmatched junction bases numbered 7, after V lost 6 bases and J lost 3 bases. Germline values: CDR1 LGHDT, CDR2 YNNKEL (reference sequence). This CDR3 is CASSQPTGHTEAFF. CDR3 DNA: TGTGCCAGCAGTCAGCCGACAGGGCACACTGAAGCTTTCTTT.

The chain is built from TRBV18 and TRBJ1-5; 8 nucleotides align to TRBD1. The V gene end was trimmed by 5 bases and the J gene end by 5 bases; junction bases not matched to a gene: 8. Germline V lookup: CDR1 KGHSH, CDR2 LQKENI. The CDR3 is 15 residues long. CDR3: CASSSRTGSDQPQHF. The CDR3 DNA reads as TGTGCCAGCTCATCCCGGACAGGGTCAGATCAGCCCCAGCATTTT.

Written as DNA, the CDR3 is TGTGCCAGCAGCATAACGGGGGGCCGGGAAGCTTTCTTT. Residues: CASSITGGREAFF. The V call is TRBV7-9, the J call TRBJ1-1; TRBD1 might be the D (6 bases). CDR1 and CDR2 from the germline V gene are SEHNR and FQNEAQ (reference sequence). The CDR3 is made up of 13 amino acids. Trimming left V 5 bases short and J 8 bases short, with 15 bases between.

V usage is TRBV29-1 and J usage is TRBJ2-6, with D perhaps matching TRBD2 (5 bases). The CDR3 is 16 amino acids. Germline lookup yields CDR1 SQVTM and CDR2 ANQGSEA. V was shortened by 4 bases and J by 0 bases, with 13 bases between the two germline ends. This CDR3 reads CSVGSADYSGANVLTF. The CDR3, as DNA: TGCAGCGTTGGGTCAGCTGACTACTCTGGGGCCAACGTCCTGACTTTC.

CDR3: CASSVKLAGGGDTQYF. CDR3 nucleotide sequence: TGTGCCAGCAGCGTAAAACTAGCGGGGGGAGGAGATACGCAGTATTTT. The chain couples TRBV9 to TRBJ2-3, with TRBD2 matching over 12 bases. The CDR3 runs 16 residues. CDR1 is SGDLS, CDR2 YYNGEE, per germline. V lost 1 base to trimming and J lost 5 bases; unmatched junction nucleotides: 5.

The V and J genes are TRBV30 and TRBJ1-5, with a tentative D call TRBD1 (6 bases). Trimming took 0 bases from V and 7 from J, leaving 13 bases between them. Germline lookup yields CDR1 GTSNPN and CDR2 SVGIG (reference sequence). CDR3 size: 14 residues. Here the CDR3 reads CAWSVTGGRQPQHF. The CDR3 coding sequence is TGTGCCTGGAGTGTGACGGGGGGCCGCCAGCCCCAGCATTTT.

The CDR3 spells CSARGETGEETQYF. CDR3 nucleotides: TGCAGTGCTAGGGGGGAGACAGGAGAAGAGACCCAGTACTTC. The rearrangement uses TRBV20-1 and TRBJ2-5; D possibly corresponds to TRBD1 (6 bases). V shed 3 bases and J shed 3 bases, with 14 bases lying between them. CDR3 length: 14 amino acids. The germline CDR1 and CDR2 sequences are DFQATT and SNEGSKA (reference sequence).

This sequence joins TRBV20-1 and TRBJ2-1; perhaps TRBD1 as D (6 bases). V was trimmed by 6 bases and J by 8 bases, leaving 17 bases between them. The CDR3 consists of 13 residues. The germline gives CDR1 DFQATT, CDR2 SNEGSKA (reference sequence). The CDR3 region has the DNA TGCAGTGCAGAAAGGGGGAGAGCCTATGAGCAGTTCTTC. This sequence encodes CSAERGRAYEQFF.

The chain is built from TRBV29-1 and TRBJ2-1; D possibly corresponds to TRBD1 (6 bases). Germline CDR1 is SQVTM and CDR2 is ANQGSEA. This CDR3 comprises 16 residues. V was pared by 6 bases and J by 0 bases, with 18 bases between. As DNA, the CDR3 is TGCAGCGTCCCCCGCCCCACAGGGAGCTCCTACAATGAGCAGTTCTTC. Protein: CSVPRPTGSSYNEQFF.

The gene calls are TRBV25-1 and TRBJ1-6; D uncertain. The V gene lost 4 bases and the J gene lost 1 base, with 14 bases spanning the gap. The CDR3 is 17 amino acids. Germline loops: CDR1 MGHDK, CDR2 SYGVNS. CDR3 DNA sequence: TGTGCCAGCAGTGGAGGGATAGAAGGGTCCTATAATTCACCCCTCCACTTT. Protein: CASSGGIEGSYNSPLHF.

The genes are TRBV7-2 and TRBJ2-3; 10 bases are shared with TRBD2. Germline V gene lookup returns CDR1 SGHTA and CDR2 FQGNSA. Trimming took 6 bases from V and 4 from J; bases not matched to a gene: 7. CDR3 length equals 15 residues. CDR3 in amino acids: CASSTSGGAADTQYF. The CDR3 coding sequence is TGTGCCAGCAGTACGAGCGGGGGGGCCGCAGATACGCAGTATTTT.